A single sample is the source of the 25 T cell receptor beta chains below, sequenced in a study of tumor-infiltrating lymphocytes in primary liver carcinoma. Using a constant-region primer together with ProtoScript II reverse transcriptase, TCR beta cDNA was made from roughly 520 ng of total RNA. Sequencing libraries for TCR beta derived from three nested multiplex PCR rounds that used slightly modified ARM-PCR. A C-beta reverse primer and TRBV1-TRBV30 forward primers served in each of the first two PCR rounds, at approximately 10 cycles apiece. TCRdb processed the multiplex PCR reads anew with MiXCR; each CDR3 protein has one entry. The sample contains 150,000 to 200,000 distinct CDR3 sequences, 85% of which appear only once. Unsorted bulk tissue of about 19-33 mg yielded co-extracted RNA and DNA. Input material: tumor tissue from primary liver carcinoma. Every receptor here comes from a man in his forties with primary liver carcinoma and hepatitis B virus infection.

V is TRBV29-1 and J is TRBJ2-3, with 7 bases aligning to TRBD1. CDR3 length: 13 residues. Losses at the gene ends were 7 bases for V and 15 bases for J; bases not matched to a gene: 19. Germline values: CDR1 SQVTM, CDR2 ANQGSEA. The CDR3 DNA reads as TGCAGCGGAAGACAGGGTGGCACAGACACGGAATATTTT. Its protein product is CSGRQGGTDTEYF.

This chain connects TRBV6-1 to TRBJ1-1; D uncertain. The V end lost 9 bases, the J end lost 11 bases, and 22 bases lay between the germline ends. Germline values: CDR1 MNHNS, CDR2 SASEGT. This CDR3 is built from 13 residues. CDR3 sequence (DNA): TGTGCCAGTAATGGAATGACGGTATCGGATGCTTTCTTT. Its protein is CASNGMTVSDAFF.

About this clonotype itself: An end of the junction differs from the germline gene, which may be a read error. V is TRBV6-1 and J is TRBJ2-1; D gene unclear. Germline CDR1 reads MNHNS; CDR2 reads SASEGT. CDR3 size: 13 residues. CDR3: CASSEPHGNEQLF. The CDR3 bases are TGTGCCAGCAGTGAACCCCATGGGAATGAGCAGCTCTTC.

Concerning this clonotype: A junction boundary mismatches the germline segment, possibly from a read error. CDR3 nucleotides: TGCAGCGTGGGGGCGGGGCTAGGTCATACCGGGGAACTGTTTTTT. It is translated as CSVGAGLGHTGELFF. V is TRBV29-1 and J is TRBJ2-2, with D perhaps assigned TRBD1 or TRBD2 (6 bases each). The CDR3 length is 15 residues. Germline CDR1 reads SQVTM; CDR2 reads ANQGSEA.

Concerning this clonotype: Since a much larger clone is just one base distant, this may be a read error. The V and J genes are TRBV5-5 and TRBJ2-7; unclear D gene. CDR3 length equals 15 residues. In germline, CDR1 is SGHKS, CDR2 YYEKEE (reference sequence). The CDR3 protein is CANSLSQLSSYEQYF. The DNA of the CDR3 is TGTGCCAACAGCTTGTCACAGCTGAGCTCCTACGAGCAGTACTTC.

The rearrangement uses TRBV4-2 and TRBJ2-3; 14 bases line up with TRBD2. V trimming: 6 bases; J trimming: 1 base; junction bases outside the gene matches: 15. Germline V gives CDR1 LGHNA, CDR2 YNFKEQ. The CDR3 totals 20 residues. The CDR3 region has the DNA TGTGCCAGCAGTGATCTCCAGGGGACTAGCGGGAGCGAACGCACAGATACGCAGTATTTT. Encoded protein: CASSDLQGTSGSERTDTQYF.

As regards this clonotype: Mismatch with germline at one junction end may stem from a read error. This chain connects TRBV10-3 to TRBJ2-1; TRBD2 aligns across 8 bases. From germline, CDR1 is ENHRY and CDR2 SYGVKD. The CDR3 has 16 amino acids. The CDR3 loop reads CTIGDPGGSSYNEQFF. The CDR3 coding sequence is TGTACCATCGGTGACCCGGGAGGGTCATCATACAATGAGCAGTTCTTC.

The chain couples TRBV29-1 to TRBJ2-6, with TRBD2 matching over 14 bases. The CDR3 is 18 residues long. Germline loops: CDR1 SQVTM, CDR2 ANQGSEA. V dropped 7 bases and J dropped 2; count of bases not matched to a gene: 10. CDR3 DNA: TGCAGCGCTGGAGGGACTAGCGGGAGCCTCACTGGGGCCAACGTCCTGACTTTC. It encodes CSAGGTSGSLTGANVLTF.

V usage is TRBV30 and J usage is TRBJ2-4; the D gene is possibly TRBD1 (6 bases). CDR1 and CDR2 (germline): GTSNPN, SVGIG (reference sequence). With 0 bases removed from V and 9 bases from J, the gap between germline ends came to 15 bases. CDR3 length equals 14 residues. The CDR3 sequence is CAWSVIGTRTIQYF. The CDR3 region has the DNA TGTGCCTGGAGTGTAATCGGGACAAGGACCATTCAGTACTTC.

V and J are TRBV29-1 and TRBJ2-5; perhaps TRBD2 as D (5 bases). Germline-derived CDR1 and CDR2 are SQVTM and ANQGSEA. Trimming removed 5 bases at V and 4 bases at J, with 20 bases between. CDR3 length: 15 residues. Written as DNA, the CDR3 is TGCAGCGTTAAAGCGGACGGGGAGCGAGCAGAGACCCAGTACTTC. It is translated as CSVKADGERAETQYF.

Worth noting for this clonotype: Compared with germline, one end of the junction differs, possibly owing to a read error. The V gene is TRBV11-2, the J gene TRBJ2-5; a weak D match, TRBD1 (5 bases). In germline, CDR1 is SGHAT, CDR2 FQNNGV. CDR3 length: 18 amino acids. The CDR3 nucleotides read TGTGCGAGCAACCCTGGCTCAATCCAGGGTACTGGGCGGGAGACCCAGTACTTC. Translation gives CASNPGSIQGTGRETQYF.

On this clonotype: No conserved phenylalanine or tryptophan ends this CDR3, so it is likely a read error. The genes are TRBV6-2 or TRBV6-3 and TRBJ1-1, with D possibly matching TRBD1 (6 bases). The V gene's germline CDR1 is MNHEY and CDR2 SVGEGT. The CDR3 runs to 12 residues. The CDR3 DNA reads as TGTCCCAGTAGGGGGAGGGGGGGTGAAGCTTTCTTA. Encoded protein: CPSRGRGGEAFL.

Regarding this clonotype: A much more abundant neighbour one base away suggests this may be a read error. The genes are TRBV13 and TRBJ2-6; D is perhaps TRBD2 (5 bases). V lost 4 bases to trimming and J lost 0 bases, with 7 bases between them. The CDR3 extends over 15 amino acids. Germline V lookup: CDR1 PRHDT, CDR2 FYEKMQ (reference sequence). The DNA for the CDR3 is TGTGCCAGCAGCTCGGGGAACTCTGGGGCCAACGTCCTGACTTTC. It specifies CASSSGNSGANVLTF.

Comments on this clonotype: A junction end diverges from the germline sequence, so it may reflect a read error. The chain combines TRBV4-1 with TRBJ1-3; 10 bases fit TRBD1. The CDR3 is made up of 18 amino acids. Germline loops: CDR1 MGHRA, CDR2 YSYEKL. CDR3 residues: CASSQPGQGSGAGNSIYF. CDR3 in DNA: TGCGCCAGCAGCCAACCGGGACAGGGGTCGGGCGCTGGAAACTCCATATATTTT.

Comments on this clonotype: At one end the junction does not follow the germline gene, possibly because of a read error. This sequence joins TRBV29-1 and TRBJ1-3; D uncertain. In germline, CDR1 is SQVTM, CDR2 ANQGSEA. This CDR3 is built from 12 residues. For the CDR3, the DNA is TGCAGTGCAAAGGGTAATGGAAACACCATACATTTC. It translates to CSAKGNGNTIHF.

To note about this clonotype: Relative to the germline gene, one junction end is altered; a read error may explain this. This chain connects TRBV29-1 to TRBJ2-1; no clear D gene. The germline CDR1 and CDR2 sequences are SQVTM and ANQGSEA. The length of the CDR3 is 13 residues. This CDR3 reads CSVMVSSGHEQFF. As DNA, the CDR3 is TGCAGCGTTATGGTATCGTCCGGGCATGAGCAGTTTTTC.

As for this clonotype: The conserved closing phenylalanine or tryptophan is absent in this CDR3, likely reflecting a read error. The limits of the CDR3 on the DNA are not certain, so only TCRdb's listed CDR3 is given. The V and J genes are TRBV6-5 and TRBJ2-2; the table gives TRBD2 as D, unverified against the DNA. The CDR3 has 17 residues if both end residues are counted. Germline values: CDR1 MNHEY, CDR2 SVGAGI. The CDR3 loop is CACSYSWSSGSTGELLS.

This chain joins TRBV10-3 and TRBJ2-3; 9 nucleotides agree with TRBD2. The CDR3 loop spans 15 amino acids. Germline V gene sequence: CDR1 ENHRY, CDR2 SYGVKD. J lost 2 bases, V lost 7 bases, and 7 bases had no gene match. The CDR3 region is CAIKAASGATDTQYF. The CDR3 bases are TGTGCCATCAAAGCGGCTAGCGGGGCCACAGATACGCAGTATTTT.

A remark on this clonotype: A much larger clone is a single base away; this may be a read error. V gene TRBV7-9 combines with J gene TRBJ1-3; the D gene is possibly TRBD1 (6 bases). V was shortened by 5 bases and J by 4 bases, with 15 bases between the two germline ends. This CDR3 comprises 15 residues. Germline-derived CDR1 and CDR2 are SEHNR and FQNEAQ (reference sequence). The CDR3: CASSETGIVGNTIYF. The CDR3 DNA reads TGTGCCAGCAGCGAAACAGGGATCGTCGGAAACACCATATATTTT.

This clonotype has a single count. Germline is not matched at one junction end, which may reflect a read error. The rearrangement uses TRBV10-3 and TRBJ1-2, with 8 bases aligning to TRBD1. Germline CDR1 is ENHRY and CDR2 is SYGVKD. The CDR3 extends over 14 amino acids. The CDR3: CAIGEKGQAYGYTF. The CDR3 DNA sequence: TGTGCCATCGGTGAAAAGGGACAGGCTTATGGTTACACCTTC.

As to this clonotype: This CDR3 fails to terminate in the conserved phenylalanine or tryptophan, so it likely reflects a read error. The chain recombines TRBV6-2 or TRBV6-3 with TRBJ2-1; TRBD2 matches 15 bases. The CDR3 has 15 residues. Germline V lookup: CDR1 MNHEY, CDR2 SVGEGT. In DNA form, the CDR3 reads TGTGCGAGCAGTGGGGGACTAGCGGGAGGAGTGGAGCAGTTCATC. This sequence encodes CASSGGLAGGVEQFI.

V usage is TRBV10-1 and J usage is TRBJ2-1; perhaps TRBD1 as D (6 bases). There are 15 residues in the CDR3. CDR1 WNHNN and CDR2 SYGVQD come from the germline V gene (reference sequence). CDR3 amino acids: CANSDQSRGVNEQFF. The CDR3 bases are TGCGCAAACAGTGACCAGAGCAGGGGTGTAAATGAGCAGTTCTTC.

The table lists this clonotype with a count of one. Compared with germline, one end of the junction differs, possibly owing to a read error. The rearrangement links TRBV11-1 to TRBJ2-2; possibly TRBD2 for D (6 bases). The CDR3 totals 15 residues. Germline CDR1 is SGHAT and CDR2 is FQDESV (reference sequence). The CDR3 protein is CATSLSGVNTRELFF. The CDR3 DNA reads TGTGCCACCAGCCTTAGCGGAGTGAACACCAGGGAGCTGTTTTTT.

This clonotype has only one observation. One end of the junction does not line up with germline, which may come from a read error. The chain combines TRBV5-4 with TRBJ2-4; 9 nucleotides match TRBD1. The CDR3 covers 13 residues. Germline lookup yields CDR1 SGHNT and CDR2 YYREEE (reference sequence). CDR3 region: CASSLPTGTGIYF. CDR3 coding DNA: TGTGCGAGCAGCTTACCGACCGGGACAGGGATATACTTC. Supplemented by reference TRBV5-4 and TRBJ2-4, the full variable domain reads ETGVTQSPTHLIKTRGQQVTLRCSSQSGHNTVSWYQQALGQGPQFIFQYYREEENGRGNFPPRFSGLQFPNYSSELNVNALELDDSALYLCASSLPTGTGIYFGAGTRLSVL.

The chain uses TRBV12-3 or TRBV12-4 and TRBJ2-2; possibly TRBD2 for D (5 bases). With 3 bases removed from V and 5 bases from J, the gap between germline ends came to 16 bases. The CDR3 is made up of 16 amino acids. CDR3 bases: TGTGCCAGCAGTTTTGTTCCGGCGGGTGTGACCGGGGAGCTGTTTTTT. This encodes CASSFVPAGVTGELFF.